The entry that follows covers one T cell receptor beta chain sequence. The data belong to a study of blood T cell repertoires in COVID-19. Background on the study: Some COVID-19 samples were acute and others convalescent; all came from the United States, Italy and Spain. From T cells, B-cell-depleted T cells, or PBMCs came the material, which was cDNA or gDNA.

Germline-derived CDR1 and CDR2 are SEHNR and FQNEAQ (reference sequence). This CDR3 spans 14 amino acids. V was shortened by 5 bases and J by 3 bases, with 13 bases between the two germline ends. As processed by the authors: Reference gene primer amplification gave nucleated cell count estimates. Clones were sequenced by immunoSEQ multiplex PCR, and TCRdb holds only the in-frame ones, with some missing. That table is the source of V, J and clone size, and D and trimming were worked out from the DNA. The sample includes about 110,000 clones, less than 75% of them seen just once. The chain couples TRBV7-9 to TRBJ1-1; TRBD1 might be the D (5 bases). The clonotype was recovered from a woman aged 40 to 49 with acute or convalescent COVID-19. The sample taken for sequencing was peripheral blood. The CDR3 coding sequence is TGTGCCAGCAGCGCTCGACAGACCGACACTGAAGCTTTCTTT. Protein sequence: CASSARQTDTEAFF.